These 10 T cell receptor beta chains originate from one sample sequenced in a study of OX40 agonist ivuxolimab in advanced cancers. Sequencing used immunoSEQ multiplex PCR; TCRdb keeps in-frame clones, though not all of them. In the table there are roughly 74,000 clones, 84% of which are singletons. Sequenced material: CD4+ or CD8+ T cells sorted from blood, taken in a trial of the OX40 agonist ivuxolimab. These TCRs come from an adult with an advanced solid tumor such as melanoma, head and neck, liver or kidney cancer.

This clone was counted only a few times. The CDR3 spells CASGPQSGTQAGLFF. As DNA, the CDR3 is TGTGCTAGTGGTCCGCAATCCGGGACCCAGGCGGGGCTGTTTTTT. The chain is built from TRBV12-5 and TRBJ2-2, with D possibly being TRBD1 or TRBD2 (5 bases each). The CDR3 contains 15 residues. V dropped 5 bases and J dropped 13 bases, with 23 bases sitting between them. CDR1 and CDR2 from the germline V gene are LGHNT and FRNRAP.

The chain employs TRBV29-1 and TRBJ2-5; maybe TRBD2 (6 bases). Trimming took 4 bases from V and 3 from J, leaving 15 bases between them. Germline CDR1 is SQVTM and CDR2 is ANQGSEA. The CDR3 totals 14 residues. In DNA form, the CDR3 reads TGCAGCGTTGTAAGGACTACCTCTGAAGAGACCCAGTACTTC. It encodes CSVVRTTSEETQYF.

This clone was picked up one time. CDR3 in DNA: TGCGCCAGCAGACTAGCGGGACGGGAGCAGTACTTC. It translates to CASRLAGREQYF. The chain recombines TRBV5-1 with TRBJ2-7; 10 nucleotides match TRBD2. The CDR3 contains 12 residues. CDR1 and CDR2 from the germline V gene are SGHRS and YFSETQ. V shed 5 bases, J shed 7 bases, and the junction held 3 bases outside the gene matches.

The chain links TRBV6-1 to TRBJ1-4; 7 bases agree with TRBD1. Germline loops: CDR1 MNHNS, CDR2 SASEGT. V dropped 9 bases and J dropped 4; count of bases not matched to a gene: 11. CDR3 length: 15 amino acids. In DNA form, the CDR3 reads TGTGCCAGGCTCCTGACAGGGTACCTTAATGAAAAACTGTTTTTT. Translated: CARLLTGYLNEKLFF.

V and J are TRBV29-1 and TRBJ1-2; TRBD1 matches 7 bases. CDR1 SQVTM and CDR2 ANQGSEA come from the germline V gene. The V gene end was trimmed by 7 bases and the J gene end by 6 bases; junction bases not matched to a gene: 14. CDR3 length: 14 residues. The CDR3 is CSAAKTGQSHGYTF. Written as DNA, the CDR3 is TGCAGCGCAGCAAAGACGGGACAGAGTCATGGCTACACCTTC.

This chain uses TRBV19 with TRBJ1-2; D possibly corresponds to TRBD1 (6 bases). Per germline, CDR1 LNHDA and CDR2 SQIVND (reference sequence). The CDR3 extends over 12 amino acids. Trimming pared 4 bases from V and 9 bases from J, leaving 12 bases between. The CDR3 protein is CASSTGGASYTF. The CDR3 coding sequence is TGTGCCAGTAGTACCGGGGGGGCAAGCTACACCTTC.

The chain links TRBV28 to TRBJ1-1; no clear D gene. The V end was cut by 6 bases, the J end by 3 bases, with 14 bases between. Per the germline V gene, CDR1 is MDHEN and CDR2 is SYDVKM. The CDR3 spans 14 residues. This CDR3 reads CASRPRDWDTEAFF. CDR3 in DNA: TGTGCCAGCAGACCACGGGATTGGGACACTGAAGCTTTCTTT.

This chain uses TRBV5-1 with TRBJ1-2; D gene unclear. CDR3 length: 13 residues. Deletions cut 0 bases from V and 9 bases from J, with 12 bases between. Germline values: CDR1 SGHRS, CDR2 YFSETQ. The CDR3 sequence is CASSLGGSISYTF. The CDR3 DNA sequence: TGCGCCAGCAGCTTGGGAGGGAGTATCAGCTACACCTTC. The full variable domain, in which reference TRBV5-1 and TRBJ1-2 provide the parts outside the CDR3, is KAGVTQTPRYLIKTRGQQVTLSCSPISGHRSVSWYQQTPGQGLQFLFEYFSETQRNKGNFPGRFSGRQFSNSRSEMNVSTLELGDSALYLCASSLGGSISYTFGSGTRLTVV.

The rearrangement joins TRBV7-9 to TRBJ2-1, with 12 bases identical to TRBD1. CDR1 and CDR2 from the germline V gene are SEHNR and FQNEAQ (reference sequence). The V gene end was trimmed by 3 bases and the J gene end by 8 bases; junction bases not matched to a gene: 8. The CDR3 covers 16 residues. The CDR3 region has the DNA TGTGCCAGCAGCTTCACGGGACAGGGGGCGGCTTATGAGCAGTTCTTC. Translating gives CASSFTGQGAAYEQFF.

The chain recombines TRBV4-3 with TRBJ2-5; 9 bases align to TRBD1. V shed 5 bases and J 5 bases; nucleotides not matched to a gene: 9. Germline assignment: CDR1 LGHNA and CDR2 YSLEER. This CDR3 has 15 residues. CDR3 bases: TGCGCCAGCAGCGCCTGGGACAGGGTAGGGGAGACCCAGTACTTC. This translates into CASSAWDRVGETQYF.